This entry is about one T cell receptor (beta chain). CDR1 and CDR2 (germline): MGHDK, SYGVNS. V gave up 1 base and J gave up 4 bases; unmatched junction bases: 9. The CDR3 has 17 residues. In the study's own analysis: For nucleated cells, counts were estimated from reference gene primer amplification. The assay was immunoSEQ multiplex PCR, and TCRdb's table has in-frame clones only and misses some. That table gives V, J and clone size, and the DNA gave D and trimming. The sample contains approximately 670,000 clones, more than 80% of which appear only once. The sample belongs to a study of blood T cell repertoires in COVID-19. Whole-study context: Both acute and convalescent COVID-19 samples were obtained from the United States, Italy and Spain.

This sequence originates from a woman in her late teens or twenties with acute or convalescent COVID-19. The chain employs TRBV25-1 and TRBJ2-5; 10 nucleotides match TRBD2. The specimen sequenced was peripheral blood. The CDR3 nucleotides read TGTGCCAGCAGTGAATCTCTCCTAGCGGGGGCTCTAGAGACCCAGTACTTC. This encodes CASSESLLAGALETQYF.